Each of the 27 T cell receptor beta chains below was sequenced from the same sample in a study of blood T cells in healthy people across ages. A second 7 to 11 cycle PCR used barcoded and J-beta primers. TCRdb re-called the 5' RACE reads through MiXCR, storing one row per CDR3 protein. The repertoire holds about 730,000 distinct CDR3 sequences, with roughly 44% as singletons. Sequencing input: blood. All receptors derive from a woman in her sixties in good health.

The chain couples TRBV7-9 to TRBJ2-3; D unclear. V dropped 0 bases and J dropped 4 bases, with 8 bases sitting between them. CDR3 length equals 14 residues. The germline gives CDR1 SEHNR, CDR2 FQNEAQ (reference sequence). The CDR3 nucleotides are TGTGCCAGCAGCTTAGCGCAAACGGCAGATACGCAGTATTTT. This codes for CASSLAQTADTQYF.

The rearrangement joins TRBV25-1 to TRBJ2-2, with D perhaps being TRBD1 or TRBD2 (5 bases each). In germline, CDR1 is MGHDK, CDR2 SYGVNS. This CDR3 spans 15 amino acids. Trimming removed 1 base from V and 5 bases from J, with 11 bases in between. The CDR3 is CASSELVGETGELFF. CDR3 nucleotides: TGTGCCAGCAGTGAATTAGTGGGGGAAACCGGGGAGCTGTTTTTT. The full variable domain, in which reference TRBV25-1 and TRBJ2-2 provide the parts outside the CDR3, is EADIYQTPRYLVIGTGKKITLECSQTMGHDKMYWYQQDPGMELHLIHYSYGVNSTEKGDLSSESTVSRIRTEHFPLTLESARPSHTSQYLCASSELVGETGELFFGEGSRLTVL.

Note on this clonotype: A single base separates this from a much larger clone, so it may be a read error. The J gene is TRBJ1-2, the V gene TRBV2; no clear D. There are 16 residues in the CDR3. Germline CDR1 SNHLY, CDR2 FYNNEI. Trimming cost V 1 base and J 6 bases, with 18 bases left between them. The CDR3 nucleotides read TGTGCCAGCAGTGAAGATGGGCCGCTGTCGGGTGATGGCTACACCTTC. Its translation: CASSEDGPLSGDGYTF.

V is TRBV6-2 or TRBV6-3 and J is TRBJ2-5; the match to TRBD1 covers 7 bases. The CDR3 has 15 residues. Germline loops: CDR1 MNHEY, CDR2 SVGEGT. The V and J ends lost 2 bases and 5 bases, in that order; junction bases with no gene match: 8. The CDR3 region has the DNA TGTGCCAGCAGTTACCCAAGGGGGCGCGGGGAGACCCAGTACTTC. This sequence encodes CASSYPRGRGETQYF.

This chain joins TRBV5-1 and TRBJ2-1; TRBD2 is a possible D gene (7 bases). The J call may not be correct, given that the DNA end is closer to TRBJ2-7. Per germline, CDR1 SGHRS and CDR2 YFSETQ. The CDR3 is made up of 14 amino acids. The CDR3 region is CASRGRGGDNEQYF. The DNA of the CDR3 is TGCGCCAGCAGGGGCCGAGGGGGGGACAATGAGCAGTACTTC.

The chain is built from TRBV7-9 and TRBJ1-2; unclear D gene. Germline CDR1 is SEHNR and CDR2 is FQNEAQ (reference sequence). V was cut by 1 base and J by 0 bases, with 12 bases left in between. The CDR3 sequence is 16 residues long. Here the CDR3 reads CASSLDTAFTNYGYTF. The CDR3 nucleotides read TGTGCCAGCAGCTTAGATACGGCTTTTACTAACTATGGCTACACCTTC. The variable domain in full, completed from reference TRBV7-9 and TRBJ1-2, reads DTGVSQNPRHKITKRGQNVTFRCDPISEHNRLYWYRQTLGQGPEFLTYFQNEAQLEKSRLLSDRFSAERPKGSFSTLEIQRTEQGDSAMYLCASSLDTAFTNYGYTFGSGTRLTVV.

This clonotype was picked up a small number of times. The chain's CDR3 is CASEQRMYTISRSEQYF. The DNA of the CDR3 is TGTGCCAGCGAGCAAAGAATGTACACCATTAGCCGTTCCGAGCAGTACTTC. The J gene is TRBJ2-5, the V gene TRBV21-1. The end of the DNA fits TRBJ2-7 better, so the J call may be wrong. TRBV21-1 is a documented pseudogene. The CDR3 runs 17 residues.

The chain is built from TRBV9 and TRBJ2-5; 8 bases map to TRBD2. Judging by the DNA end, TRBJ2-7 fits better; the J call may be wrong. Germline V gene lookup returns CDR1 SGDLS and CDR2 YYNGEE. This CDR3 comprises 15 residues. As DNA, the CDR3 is TGTGCCAGCAGCGGATCTCCGGGGGGGACTTACGAGCAGTACTTC. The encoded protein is CASSGSPGGTYEQYF.

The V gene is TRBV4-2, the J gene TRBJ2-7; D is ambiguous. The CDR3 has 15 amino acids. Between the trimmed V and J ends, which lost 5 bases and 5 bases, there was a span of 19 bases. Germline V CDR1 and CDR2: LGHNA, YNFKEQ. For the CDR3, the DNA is TGTGCCAGCAGCTTTTTTATGGGCCTGTCAAACGAGCAGTACTTC. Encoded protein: CASSFFMGLSNEQYF.

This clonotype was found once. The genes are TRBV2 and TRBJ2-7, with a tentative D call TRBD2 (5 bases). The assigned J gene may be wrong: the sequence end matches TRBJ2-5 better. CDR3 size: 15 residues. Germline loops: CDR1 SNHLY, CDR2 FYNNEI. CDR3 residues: CASSSKRVEGETQYF. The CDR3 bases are TGTGCCAGCAGTTCAAAGAGGGTCGAAGGGGAGACCCAGTACTTC.

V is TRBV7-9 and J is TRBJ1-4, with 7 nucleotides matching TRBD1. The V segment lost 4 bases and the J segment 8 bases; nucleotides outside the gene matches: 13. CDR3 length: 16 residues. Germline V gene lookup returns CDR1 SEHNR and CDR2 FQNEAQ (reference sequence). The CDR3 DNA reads TGTGCCAGCAGCTCCCCGACTTCAGGGGGGGAAGAAAAACTGTTTTTT. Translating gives CASSSPTSGGEEKLFF.

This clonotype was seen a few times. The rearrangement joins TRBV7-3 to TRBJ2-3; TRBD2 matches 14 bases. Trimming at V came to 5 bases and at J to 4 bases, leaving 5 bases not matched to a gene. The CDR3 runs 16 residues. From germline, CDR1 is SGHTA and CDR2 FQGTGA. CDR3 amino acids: CASSPPGLAGADTQYF. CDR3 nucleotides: TGTGCCAGCAGCCCACCGGGACTAGCGGGGGCAGATACGCAGTATTTT.

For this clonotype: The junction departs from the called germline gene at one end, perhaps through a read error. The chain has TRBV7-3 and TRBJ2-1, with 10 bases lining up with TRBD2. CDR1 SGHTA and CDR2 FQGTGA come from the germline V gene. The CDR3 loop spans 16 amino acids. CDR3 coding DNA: TGTGCCAACAGCCCGGGACTAGCGCCCCAGTACAATGAGCAGTTCTTC. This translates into CANSPGLAPQYNEQFF.

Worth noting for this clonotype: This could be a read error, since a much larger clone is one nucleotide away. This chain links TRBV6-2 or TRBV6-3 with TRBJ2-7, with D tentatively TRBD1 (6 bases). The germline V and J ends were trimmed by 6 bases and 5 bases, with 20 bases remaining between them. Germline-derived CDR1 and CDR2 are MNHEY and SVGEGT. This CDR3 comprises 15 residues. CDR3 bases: TGTGCCAGCAGCCGCTCACAGGGAAAATCCAACGAGCAGTACTTC. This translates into CASSRSQGKSNEQYF.

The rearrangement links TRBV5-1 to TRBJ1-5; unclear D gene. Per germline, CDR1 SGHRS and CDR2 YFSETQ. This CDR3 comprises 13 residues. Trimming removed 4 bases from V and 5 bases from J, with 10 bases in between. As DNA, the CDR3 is TGCGCCAGCAGCCAGATGGTGGATCAGCCCCAGCATTTT. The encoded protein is CASSQMVDQPQHF. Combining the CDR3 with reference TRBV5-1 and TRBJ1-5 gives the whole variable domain KAGVTQTPRYLIKTRGQQVTLSCSPISGHRSVSWYQQTPGQGLQFLFEYFSETQRNKGNFPGRFSGRQFSNSRSEMNVSTLELGDSALYLCASSQMVDQPQHFGDGTRLSIL.

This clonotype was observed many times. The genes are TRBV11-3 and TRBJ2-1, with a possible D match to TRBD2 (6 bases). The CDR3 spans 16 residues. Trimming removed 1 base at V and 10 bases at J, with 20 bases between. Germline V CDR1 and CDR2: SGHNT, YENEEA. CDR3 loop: CASSLGRGTGSGEQFF. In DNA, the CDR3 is TGTGCCAGCAGCTTAGGCCGCGGGACGGGTTCCGGCGAGCAGTTCTTC.

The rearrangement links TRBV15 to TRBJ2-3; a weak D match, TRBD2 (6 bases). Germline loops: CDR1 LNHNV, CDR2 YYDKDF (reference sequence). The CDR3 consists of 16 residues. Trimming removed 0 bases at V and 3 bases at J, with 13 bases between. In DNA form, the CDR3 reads TGTGCCACCAGCAGAGATCGCGGGGAAGGGACAGATACGCAGTATTTT. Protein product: CATSRDRGEGTDTQYF. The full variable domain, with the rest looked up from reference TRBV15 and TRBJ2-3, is DAMVIQNPRYQVTQFGKPVTLSCSQTLNHNVMYWYQQKSSQAPKLLFHYYDKDFNNEADTPDNFQSRRPNTSFCFLDIRSPGLGDTAMYLCATSRDRGEGTDTQYFGPGTRLTVL.

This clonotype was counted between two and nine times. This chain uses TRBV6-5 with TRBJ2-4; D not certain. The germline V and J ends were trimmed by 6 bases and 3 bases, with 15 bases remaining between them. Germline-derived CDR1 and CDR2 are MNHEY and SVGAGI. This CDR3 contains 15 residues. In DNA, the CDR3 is TGTGCCAGCAGACCGGCGTCCGACAACAAAAACATTCAGTACTTC. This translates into CASRPASDNKNIQYF.

CDR3 bases: TGTGCCAGCAGCAAGAGATTTGCCAGGGGGTGCACCGGGGAGCTGTTTTTT. It encodes CASSKRFARGCTGELFF. The J gene is TRBJ2-2, the V gene TRBV21-1; TRBD1 reflects the table's D call only, with no check against the DNA. TRBV21-1 is given as a pseudogene. This CDR3 has 17 amino acids.

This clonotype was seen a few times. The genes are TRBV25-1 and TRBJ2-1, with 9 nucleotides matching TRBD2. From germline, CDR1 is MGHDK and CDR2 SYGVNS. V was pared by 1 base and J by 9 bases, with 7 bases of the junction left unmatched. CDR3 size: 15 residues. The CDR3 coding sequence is TGTGCCAGCAGTGAATCAAGTCTAGCGGGAAGTGAGCAGTTCTTC. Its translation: CASSESSLAGSEQFF.

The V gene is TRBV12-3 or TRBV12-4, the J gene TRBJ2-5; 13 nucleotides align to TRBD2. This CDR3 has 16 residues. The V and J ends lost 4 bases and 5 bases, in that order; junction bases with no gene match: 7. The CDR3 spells CASSSLAGGPWETQYF. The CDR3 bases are TGTGCCAGCAGTTCACTAGCGGGGGGGCCATGGGAGACCCAGTACTTC.

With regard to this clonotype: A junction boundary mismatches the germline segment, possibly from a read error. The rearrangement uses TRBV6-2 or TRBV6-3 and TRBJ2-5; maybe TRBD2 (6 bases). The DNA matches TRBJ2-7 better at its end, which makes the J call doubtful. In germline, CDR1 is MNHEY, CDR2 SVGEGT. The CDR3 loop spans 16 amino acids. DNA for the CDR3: TGTGCCGGCAGTTACCTGGAGCGGGCCAGACCCTACGAGCAGTACTTC. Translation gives CAGSYLERARPYEQYF.

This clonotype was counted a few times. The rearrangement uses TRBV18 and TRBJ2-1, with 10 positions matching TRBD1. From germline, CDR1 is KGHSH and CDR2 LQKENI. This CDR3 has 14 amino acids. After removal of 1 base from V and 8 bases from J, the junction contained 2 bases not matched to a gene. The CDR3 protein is CASSPRQGADEQFF. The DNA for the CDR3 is TGTGCCAGCTCACCACGACAGGGGGCCGATGAGCAGTTCTTC.

In DNA form, the CDR3 reads TGTGCCTCGACGACAGGAATCACAGATACGCAGTATTTT. It translates to CASTTGITDTQYF. The V and J genes are TRBV27 and TRBJ2-3; possible D gene TRBD1, 6 bases. The germline V and J ends were trimmed by 11 bases and 2 bases, with 14 bases remaining between them. This CDR3 is 13 amino acids long. In germline, CDR1 is MNHEY, CDR2 SMNVEV (reference sequence).

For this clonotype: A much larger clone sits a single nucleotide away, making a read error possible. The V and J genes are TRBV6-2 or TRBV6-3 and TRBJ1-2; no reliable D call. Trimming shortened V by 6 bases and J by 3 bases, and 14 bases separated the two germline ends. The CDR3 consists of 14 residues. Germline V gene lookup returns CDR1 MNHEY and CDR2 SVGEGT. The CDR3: CASSECGVYYGYTF. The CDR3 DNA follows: TGTGCCAGCAGCGAGTGTGGAGTATACTATGGCTACACCTTC.

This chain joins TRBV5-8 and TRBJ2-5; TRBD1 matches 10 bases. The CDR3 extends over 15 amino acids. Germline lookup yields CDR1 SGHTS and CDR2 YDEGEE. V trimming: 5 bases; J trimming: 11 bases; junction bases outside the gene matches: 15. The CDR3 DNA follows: TGTGCCAGCAGATGGGGACAGGGGCAGGGTAATGAGCAGTACTTC. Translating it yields CASRWGQGQGNEQYF.

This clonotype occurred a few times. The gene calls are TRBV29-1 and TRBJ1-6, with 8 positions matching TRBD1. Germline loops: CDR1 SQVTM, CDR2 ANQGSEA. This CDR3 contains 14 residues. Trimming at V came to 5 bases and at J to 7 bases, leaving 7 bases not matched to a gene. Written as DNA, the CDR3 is TGCAGCGTTTCCGAGGACAGGGCGAATTCACCCCTCCACTTT. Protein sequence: CSVSEDRANSPLHF. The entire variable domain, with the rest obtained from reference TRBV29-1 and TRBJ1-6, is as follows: SAVISQKPSRDICQRGTSLTIQCQVDSQVTMMFWYRQQPGQSLTLIATANQGSEATYESGFVIDKFPISRPNLTFSTLTVSNMSPEDSSIYLCSVSEDRANSPLHFGNGTRLTVT.